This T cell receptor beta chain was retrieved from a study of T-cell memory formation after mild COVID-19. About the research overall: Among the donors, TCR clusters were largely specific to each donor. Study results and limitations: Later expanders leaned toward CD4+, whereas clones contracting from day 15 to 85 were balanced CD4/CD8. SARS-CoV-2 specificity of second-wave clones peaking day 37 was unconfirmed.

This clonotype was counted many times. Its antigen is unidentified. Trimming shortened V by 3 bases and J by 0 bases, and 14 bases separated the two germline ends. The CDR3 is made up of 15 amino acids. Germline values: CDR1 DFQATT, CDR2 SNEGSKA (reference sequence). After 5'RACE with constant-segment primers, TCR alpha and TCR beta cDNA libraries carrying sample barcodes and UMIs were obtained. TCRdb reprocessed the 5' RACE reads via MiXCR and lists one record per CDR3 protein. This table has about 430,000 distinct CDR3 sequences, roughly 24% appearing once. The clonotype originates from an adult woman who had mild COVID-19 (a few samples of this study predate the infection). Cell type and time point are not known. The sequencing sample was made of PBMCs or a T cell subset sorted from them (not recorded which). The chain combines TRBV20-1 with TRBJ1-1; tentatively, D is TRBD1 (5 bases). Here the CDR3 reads CSARSQGGVNTEAFF. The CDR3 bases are TGCAGTGCTAGGAGTCAGGGAGGCGTGAACACTGAAGCTTTCTTT.